This TCR beta chain was documented in a study of blood T cell repertoires in COVID-19. This clone came up once. Looked up from germline, CDR1 is LNHNV and CDR2 is YYDKDF (reference sequence). Trimming took off 8 bases at V and 2 bases at J, with 12 bases between the two ends. CDR3 size: 14 residues. TCRdb's table, derived via immunoSEQ multiplex PCR, lists solely in-frame clones and lacks some. The table lists 150,000 to 200,000 clones, 70% to 85% of them singletons. V and J are TRBV15 and TRBJ2-2, with D maybe TRBD1 (7 bases). The receptor's source is a woman aged 40 to 55 with COVID-19, enrolled during active disease. Specimen: peripheral blood. The CDR3, as DNA: TGTGCCACCGGCGGGACAGTAAACACCGGGGAGCTGTTTTTT. Translation: CATGGTVNTGELFF.